The 5 T cell receptor beta chains below were found in one sample sequenced in a study of OX40 agonist ivuxolimab in advanced cancers. Assay: immunoSEQ multiplex PCR; the TCRdb copy retains only in-frame clones and omits some. The sample records roughly 66,000 clones, nearly 90% being singletons. This material consisted of CD4+ or CD8+ T cells sorted from blood, taken in a trial of the OX40 agonist ivuxolimab. The receptors here all came from an adult with an advanced solid tumor such as melanoma, head and neck, liver or kidney cancer.

This chain links TRBV30 with TRBJ2-7; D is undetermined. This CDR3 is built from 13 residues. V gave up 4 bases and J gave up 2 bases, with 12 bases separating them. The germline V gene encodes CDR1 GTSNPN and CDR2 SVGIG (reference sequence). The CDR3 DNA reads TGTGCCTGGACCAGCTGGGTAACCTACGAGCAGTACTTC. Translation gives CAWTSWVTYEQYF.

J is TRBJ2-3 and V is TRBV5-5, with no clear D. This CDR3 region has 12 residues. Germline lookup yields CDR1 SGHKS and CDR2 YYEKEE (reference sequence). Between the trimmed V and J ends, which lost 4 bases and 3 bases, there was a span of 6 bases. The CDR3 bases are TGTGCCAGCAGCCCGGATACAGATACGCAGTATTTT. Protein sequence: CASSPDTDTQYF.

The CDR3 DNA reads TGCGCCAGCAGCCAACCTGAGGGTGAAAAACTGTTTTTT. This encodes CASSQPEGEKLFF. The chain uses TRBV4-3 and TRBJ1-4; no reliable D call. CDR1 and CDR2 (germline): LGHNA, YSLEER. CDR3 length: 13 amino acids. V shed 2 bases and J shed 7 bases, with 8 bases lying between them.

This chain uses TRBV6-1 with TRBJ1-2; a possible D gene is TRBD1 (6 bases). CDR1 MNHNS and CDR2 SASEGT come from the germline V gene. This CDR3 is built from 14 residues. The V and J ends lost 0 bases and 5 bases respectively, with 10 bases between them. The CDR3 reads CASSEAPGVYGYTF. The CDR3 DNA reads TGTGCCAGCAGTGAAGCTCCAGGGGTTTATGGCTACACCTTC.

By proportion, this clone is medium-sized. The chain uses TRBV6-1 and TRBJ2-7; tentatively, D is TRBD2 (8 bases). This CDR3 is 15 amino acids long. The germline gives CDR1 MNHNS, CDR2 SASEGT. With 6 bases removed from V and 2 bases from J, the gap between germline ends came to 17 bases. CDR3 DNA: TGTGCCAGCAGACTGACGGGAGGGGGCCCCTACGAGCAGTACTTC. It yields the protein CASRLTGGGPYEQYF.